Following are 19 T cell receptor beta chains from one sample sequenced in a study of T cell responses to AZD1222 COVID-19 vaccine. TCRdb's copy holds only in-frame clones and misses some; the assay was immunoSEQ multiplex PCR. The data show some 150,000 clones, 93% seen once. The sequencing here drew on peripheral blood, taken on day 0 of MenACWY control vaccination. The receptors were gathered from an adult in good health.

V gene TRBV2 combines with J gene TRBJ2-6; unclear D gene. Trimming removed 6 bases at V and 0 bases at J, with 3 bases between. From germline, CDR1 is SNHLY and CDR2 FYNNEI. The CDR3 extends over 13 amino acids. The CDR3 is CASSPSGANVLTF. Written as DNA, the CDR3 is TGTGCCAGCAGCCCCTCTGGGGCCAACGTCCTGACTTTC.

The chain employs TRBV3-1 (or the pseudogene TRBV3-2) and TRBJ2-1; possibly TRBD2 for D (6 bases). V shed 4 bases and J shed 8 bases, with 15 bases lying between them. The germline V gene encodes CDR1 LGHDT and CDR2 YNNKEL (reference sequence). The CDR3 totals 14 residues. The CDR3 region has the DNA TGTGCCAGCAGCCCCCCGATCGCGGGATATGAGCAGTTCTTC. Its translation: CASSPPIAGYEQFF.

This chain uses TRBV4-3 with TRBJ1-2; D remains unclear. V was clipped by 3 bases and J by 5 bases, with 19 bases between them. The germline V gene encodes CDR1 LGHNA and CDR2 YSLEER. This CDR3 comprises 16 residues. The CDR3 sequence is CASSQETAFRGYGYTF. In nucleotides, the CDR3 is TGCGCCAGCAGCCAGGAGACGGCTTTTCGTGGTTATGGCTACACCTTC.

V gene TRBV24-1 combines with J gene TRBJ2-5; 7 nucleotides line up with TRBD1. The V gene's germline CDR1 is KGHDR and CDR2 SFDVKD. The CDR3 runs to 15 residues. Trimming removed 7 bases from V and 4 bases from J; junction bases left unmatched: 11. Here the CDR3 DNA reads TGTGCCACCAGCGCTTCACAGGGGCCAGGAGAGACCCAGTACTTC. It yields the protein CATSASQGPGETQYF.

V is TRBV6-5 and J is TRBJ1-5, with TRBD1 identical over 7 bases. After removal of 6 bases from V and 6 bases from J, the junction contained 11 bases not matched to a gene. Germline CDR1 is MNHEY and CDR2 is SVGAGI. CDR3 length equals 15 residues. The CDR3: CASSGEGAPGQPQHF. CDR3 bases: TGTGCCAGCAGCGGGGAGGGGGCGCCCGGTCAGCCCCAGCATTTT.

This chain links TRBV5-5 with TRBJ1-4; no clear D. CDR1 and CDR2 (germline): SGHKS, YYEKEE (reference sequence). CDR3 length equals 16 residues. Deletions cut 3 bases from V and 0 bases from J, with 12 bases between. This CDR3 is CASSWELGSTNEKLFF. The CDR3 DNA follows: TGTGCCAGCAGCTGGGAGTTGGGCTCAACTAATGAAAAACTGTTTTTT.

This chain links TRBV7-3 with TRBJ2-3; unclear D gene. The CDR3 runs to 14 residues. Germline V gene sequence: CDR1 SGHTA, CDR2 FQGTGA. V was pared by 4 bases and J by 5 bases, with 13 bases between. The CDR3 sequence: CASSSPFQLDTQYF. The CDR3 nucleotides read TGTGCCAGCAGCTCCCCCTTCCAATTAGATACGCAGTATTTT.

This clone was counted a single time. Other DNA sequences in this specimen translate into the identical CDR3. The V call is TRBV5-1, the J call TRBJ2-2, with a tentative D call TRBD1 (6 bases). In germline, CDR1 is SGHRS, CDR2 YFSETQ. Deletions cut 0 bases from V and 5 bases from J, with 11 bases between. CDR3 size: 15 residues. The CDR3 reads CASSLDRVGTGELFF. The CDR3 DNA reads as TGCGCCAGCAGCTTGGACAGGGTGGGAACCGGGGAGCTGTTTTTT.

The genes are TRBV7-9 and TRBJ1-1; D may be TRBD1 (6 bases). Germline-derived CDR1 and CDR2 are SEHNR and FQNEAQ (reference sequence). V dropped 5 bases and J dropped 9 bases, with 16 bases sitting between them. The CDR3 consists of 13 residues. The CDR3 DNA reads TGTGCCAGCAGCGAAACTACAGGGTCTAAAGCTTTCTTT. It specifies CASSETTGSKAFF. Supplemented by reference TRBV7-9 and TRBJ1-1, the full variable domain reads DTGVSQNPRHKITKRGQNVTFRCDPISEHNRLYWYRQTLGQGPEFLTYFQNEAQLEKSRLLSDRFSAERPKGSFSTLEIQRTEQGDSAMYLCASSETTGSKAFFGQGTRLTVV.

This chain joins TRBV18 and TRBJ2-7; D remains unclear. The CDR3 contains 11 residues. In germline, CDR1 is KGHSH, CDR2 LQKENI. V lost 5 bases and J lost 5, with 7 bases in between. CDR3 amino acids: CASSDVHEQYF. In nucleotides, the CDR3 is TGTGCCAGCTCAGACGTCCACGAGCAGTACTTC.

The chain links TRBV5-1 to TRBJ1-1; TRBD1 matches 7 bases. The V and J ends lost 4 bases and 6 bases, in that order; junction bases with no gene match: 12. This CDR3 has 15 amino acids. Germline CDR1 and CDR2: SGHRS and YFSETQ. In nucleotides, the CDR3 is TGCGCCAGCAGCACCCGACAGGGCCCCCAATCTGAAGCTTTCTTT. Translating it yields CASSTRQGPQSEAFF.

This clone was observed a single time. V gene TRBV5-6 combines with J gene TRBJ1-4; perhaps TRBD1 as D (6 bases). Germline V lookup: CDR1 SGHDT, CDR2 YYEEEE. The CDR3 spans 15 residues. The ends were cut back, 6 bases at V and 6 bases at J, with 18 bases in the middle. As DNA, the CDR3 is TGTGCCAGCAACGTCAGGGGAATCCCAGATGAAAAACTGTTTTTT. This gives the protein CASNVRGIPDEKLFF.

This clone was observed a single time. The CDR3 region has the DNA TGTGCCAGCAGCCAAGTTGGGGGGCCGGGCACCGGGGAGCTGTTTTTT. Its translation is CASSQVGGPGTGELFF. The chain links TRBV6-2 or TRBV6-3 to TRBJ2-2; tentatively, D is TRBD1 or TRBD2 (6 bases each). The CDR3 has 16 residues. The V gene's germline CDR1 is MNHEY and CDR2 SVGEGT. Trimming took off 6 bases at V and 4 bases at J, with 18 bases between the two ends.

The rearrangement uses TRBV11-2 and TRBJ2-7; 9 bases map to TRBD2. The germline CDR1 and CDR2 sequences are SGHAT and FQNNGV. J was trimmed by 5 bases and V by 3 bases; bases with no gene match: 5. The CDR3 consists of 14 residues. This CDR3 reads CASSFGGRDHEQYF. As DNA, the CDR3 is TGTGCCAGCAGCTTTGGCGGGAGGGACCACGAGCAGTACTTC.

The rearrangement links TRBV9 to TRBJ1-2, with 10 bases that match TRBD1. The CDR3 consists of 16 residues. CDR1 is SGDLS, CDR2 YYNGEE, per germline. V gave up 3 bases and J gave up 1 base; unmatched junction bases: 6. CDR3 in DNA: TGTGCCAGCAGCGGGACAGGGGGGGCTCTTAACTATGGCTACACCTTC. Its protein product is CASSGTGGALNYGYTF.

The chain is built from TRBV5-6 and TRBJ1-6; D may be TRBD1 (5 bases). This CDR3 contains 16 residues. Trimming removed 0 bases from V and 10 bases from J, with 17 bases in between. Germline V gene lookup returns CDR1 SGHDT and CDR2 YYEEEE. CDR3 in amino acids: CASSLVAGQGRSPLHF. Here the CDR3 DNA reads TGTGCCAGCAGCTTGGTGGCGGGGCAGGGAAGATCACCCCTCCACTTT.

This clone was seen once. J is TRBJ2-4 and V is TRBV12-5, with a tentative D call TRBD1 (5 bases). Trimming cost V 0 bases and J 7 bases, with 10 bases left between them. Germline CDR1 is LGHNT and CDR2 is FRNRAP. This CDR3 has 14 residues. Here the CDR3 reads CASGLVAGCNIQYF. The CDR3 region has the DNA TGTGCTAGTGGTTTGGTGGCAGGGTGCAACATTCAGTACTTC. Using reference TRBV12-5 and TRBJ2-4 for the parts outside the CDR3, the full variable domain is DARVTQTPRHKVTEMGQEVTMRCQPILGHNTVFWYRQTMMQGLELLAYFRNRAPLDDSGMPKDRFSAEMPDATLATLKIQPSEPRDSAVYFCASGLVAGCNIQYFGAGTRLSVL.

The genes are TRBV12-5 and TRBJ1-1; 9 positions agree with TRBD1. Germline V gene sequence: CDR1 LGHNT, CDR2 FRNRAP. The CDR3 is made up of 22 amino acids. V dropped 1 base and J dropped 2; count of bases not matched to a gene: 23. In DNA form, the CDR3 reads TGTGCTAGTGGTTTGGCGTTGAAGTTAACTGTTCCCGGGACAGGGTCTAACACTGAAGCTTTCTTT. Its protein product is CASGLALKLTVPGTGSNTEAFF.

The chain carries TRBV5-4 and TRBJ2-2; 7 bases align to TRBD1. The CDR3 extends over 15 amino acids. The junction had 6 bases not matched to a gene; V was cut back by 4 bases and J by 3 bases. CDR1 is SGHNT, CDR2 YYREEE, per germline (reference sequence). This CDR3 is CASSPWTGDTGELFF. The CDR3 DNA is TGTGCCAGCAGCCCCTGGACAGGCGACACCGGGGAGCTGTTTTTT.